This TCR beta chain was obtained from a study of blood T cell repertoires in COVID-19. Looking at the study overall: Samples taken during acute and convalescent COVID-19 were collected in the United States, Italy and Spain. In each case, the material was cDNA or gDNA derived from T cells, B-cell-depleted T cells, or PBMCs.

The CDR3 is made up of 13 amino acids. The germline V and J ends were trimmed by 3 bases and 5 bases, with 5 bases remaining between them. Per germline, CDR1 MNHEY and CDR2 SMNVEV (reference sequence). Under the authors' procedure: From reference gene primer amplification, estimates of nucleated cell counts were derived. Sequencing was performed with immunoSEQ multiplex PCR; in TCRdb, only in-frame clones are kept and a portion is missing. D and trimming were read from the DNA, whereas the V and J calls and clone size are those reported in that table. The data hold about 120,000 clones, with more than 70% observed a single time. Points on this clone: The same CDR3 arises from other DNA sequences in this sample as well.

The source material was peripheral blood. J is TRBJ1-6 and V is TRBV27; D remains unclear. The TCR originated in a man aged 55 to 70 with acute or convalescent COVID-19. CDR3 sequence reads: CASSFRNNSPLHF. CDR3 DNA sequence: TGTGCCAGCAGTTTCCGTAATAATTCACCCCTCCACTTT.